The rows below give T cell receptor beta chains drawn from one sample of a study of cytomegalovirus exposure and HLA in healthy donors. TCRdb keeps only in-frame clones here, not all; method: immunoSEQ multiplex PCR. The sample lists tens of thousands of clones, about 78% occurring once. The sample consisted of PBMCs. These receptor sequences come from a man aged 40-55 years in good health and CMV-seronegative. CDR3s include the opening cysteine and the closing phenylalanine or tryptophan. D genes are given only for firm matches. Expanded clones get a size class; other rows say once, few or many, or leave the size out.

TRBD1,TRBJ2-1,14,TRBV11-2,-,TGTGCCAGCAGCTTAGCCAGGGGGATCAATGAGCAGTTCTTC,CASSLARGINEQFF
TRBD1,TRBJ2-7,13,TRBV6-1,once,TGTGCCAGCAGTGGTTCAGGGGGCTTCGAGCAGTACTTC,CASSGSGGFEQYF
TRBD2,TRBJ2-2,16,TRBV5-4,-,TGTGCCAGCAGCCCTACTAGCGGGAGCCCCTCCGGGGAGCTGTTTTTT,CASSPTSGSPSGELFF
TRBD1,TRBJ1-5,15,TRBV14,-,TGTGCCAGCAGCCCACAGGGGGGGAACAATCAGCCCCAGCATTTT,CASSPQGGNNQPQHF
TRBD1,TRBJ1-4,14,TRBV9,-,TGTGCCAGCAGGTGGGACAGGGGGAATGAAAAACTGTTTTTT,CASRWDRGNEKLFF
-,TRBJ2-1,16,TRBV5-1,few,TGCGCCAGCAGCTTTTCCTCCGGGACTGTCTACAATGAGCAGTTCTTC,CASSFSSGTVYNEQFF
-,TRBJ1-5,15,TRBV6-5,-,TGTGCCAGCAGTTACTCTAGGGGAACGGATCAGCCCCAGCATTTT,CASSYSRGTDQPQHF
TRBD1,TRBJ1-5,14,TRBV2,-,TGTGCCAGCAGTGGACAGGGGGCTTGGCAGCCCCAGCATTTT,CASSGQGAWQPQHF
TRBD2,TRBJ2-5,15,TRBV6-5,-,TGTGCCAGCAGTAAACTAGCGGGAGGCGTAGAGACCCAGTACTTC,CASSKLAGGVETQYF
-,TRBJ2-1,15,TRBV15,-,TGTGCCACCAGCGGAGGTAGCGGGACAGACAATGAGCAGTTCTTC,CATSGGSGTDNEQFF
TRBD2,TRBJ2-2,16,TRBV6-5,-,TGTGCCAGCAGTTACACACCCTCGGGAGGGGCCGGGGAGCTGTTTTTT,CASSYTPSGGAGELFF
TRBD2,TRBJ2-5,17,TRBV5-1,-,TGCGCCAGCAGCTTGGACTCCGGACTAGCCCGGAGAGAGACCCAGTACTTC,CASSLDSGLARRETQYF
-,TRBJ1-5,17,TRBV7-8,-,TGTGCCAGCAGCTTAGCCCTTGGTGGCAGGGGCGATCAGCCCCAGCATTTT,CASSLALGGRGDQPQHF
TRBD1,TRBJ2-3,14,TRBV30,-,TGTGCCTACCGGACAGGGACAAGCACAGATACGCAGTATTTT,CAYRTGTSTDTQYF
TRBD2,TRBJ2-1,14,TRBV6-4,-,TGTGCCAGCAGCAGGGTAGCGGGTACCAATGAGCAGTTCTTC,CASSRVAGTNEQFF
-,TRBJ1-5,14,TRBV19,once,TGTGCCAGTAGTATGTCGGCGGGTATCCAGCCCCAGCATTTT,CASSMSAGIQPQHF
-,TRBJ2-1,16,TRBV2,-,TGTGCCAGCAGCGAAGGTTTGGGACAACAATACAATGAGCAGTTCTTC,CASSEGLGQQYNEQFF
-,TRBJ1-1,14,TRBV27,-,TGTGCCAGCAGTTTCAATAGTGCGAACACTGAAGCTTTCTTT,CASSFNSANTEAFF
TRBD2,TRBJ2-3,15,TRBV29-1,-,TGCACTACGACGGGACTAGCGGGAAACACAGATACGCAGTATTTT,CTTTGLAGNTDTQYF
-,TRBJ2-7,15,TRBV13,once,TGTGCCAGCAGCTTATCCAGCAGACTCGCCTACGAGCAGTACTTC,CASSLSSRLAYEQYF
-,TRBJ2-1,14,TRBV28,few,TGTGCCAGCAGCACGTGGAGGAGGGACAATGAGCAGTTCTTC,CASSTWRRDNEQFF
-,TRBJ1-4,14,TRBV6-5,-,TGTGCCACCACTTCCTCCGCAACTAATGAAAAACTGTTTTTT,CATTSSATNEKLFF
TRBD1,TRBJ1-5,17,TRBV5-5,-,TGTGCCAGCAGCTTAATACCGGGACAGGGGACCAATCAGCCCCAGCATTTT,CASSLIPGQGTNQPQHF
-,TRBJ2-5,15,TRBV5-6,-,TGTGCCAGCAGTTTACTGGCGGCGGCACAAGAGACCCAGTACTTC,CASSLLAAAQETQYF
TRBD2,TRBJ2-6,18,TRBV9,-,TGTGCCAGCAGCACCGGACTAGCGGGTAGCTCTGGGGCCAACGTCCTGACTTTC,CASSTGLAGSSGANVLTF